The next 5 T cell receptor beta chains were all read from a single sample in a study of cytomegalovirus exposure and HLA in healthy donors. PCR used 60 Vbeta primers and 13 Jbeta primers. Profiled with immunoSEQ multiplex PCR; TCRdb holds only in-frame clones, not every one. Of roughly 200,000 clones in the sample, around three quarters were seen once. Sample: PBMCs. The receptors derive from a man aged 25-45 years in good health and CMV-seronegative.

This chain connects TRBV28 to TRBJ2-7; D is ambiguous. Between the trimmed V and J ends, which lost 3 bases and 3 bases, there was a span of 6 bases. CDR3 length: 12 amino acids. The germline gives CDR1 MDHEN, CDR2 SYDVKM. Here the CDR3 DNA reads TGTGCCAGCAGTTTCCAAAACTACGAGCAGTACTTC. This codes for CASSFQNYEQYF.

In DNA, the CDR3 is TGCAGCGTTAGCCTCAATATAAATAATGAAAAACTGTTTTTT. Protein: CSVSLNINNEKLFF. The chain joins TRBV29-1 to TRBJ1-4; D uncertain. Trimming cost V 5 bases and J 4 bases, with 14 bases left between them. This CDR3 contains 14 residues. CDR1 SQVTM and CDR2 ANQGSEA come from the germline V gene.

V and J are TRBV11-3 and TRBJ2-7; possibly TRBD2 for D (5 bases). CDR1 SGHNT and CDR2 YENEEA come from the germline V gene. The CDR3 loop spans 14 amino acids. V lost 0 bases to trimming and J lost 7 bases, with 13 bases between them. This CDR3 reads CASSLEGIGGEQYF. The CDR3 bases are TGTGCCAGCAGCTTAGAAGGTATAGGAGGAGAGCAGTACTTC.

The gene calls are TRBV2 and TRBJ2-1; TRBD2 matches 8 bases. CDR1 is SNHLY and CDR2 is FYNNEI in the germline V gene. The CDR3 consists of 15 residues. V shed 1 base, J shed 3 bases, and the junction held 2 bases outside the gene matches. The CDR3 spells CASSEGLAGYNEQFF. In DNA, the CDR3 is TGTGCCAGCAGTGAAGGCCTAGCGGGCTACAATGAGCAGTTCTTC.

The rearrangement uses TRBV29-1 and TRBJ2-5; 7 positions agree with TRBD2. With the DNA end fitting TRBJ2-7 better, the J assignment may be wrong. CDR3 length equals 13 residues. CDR1 and CDR2 (germline): SQVTM, ANQGSEA. The CDR3 region is CSVTGGSGHEQYF. The CDR3 bases are TGCAGCGTTACTGGCGGGAGCGGCCACGAGCAGTACTTC.